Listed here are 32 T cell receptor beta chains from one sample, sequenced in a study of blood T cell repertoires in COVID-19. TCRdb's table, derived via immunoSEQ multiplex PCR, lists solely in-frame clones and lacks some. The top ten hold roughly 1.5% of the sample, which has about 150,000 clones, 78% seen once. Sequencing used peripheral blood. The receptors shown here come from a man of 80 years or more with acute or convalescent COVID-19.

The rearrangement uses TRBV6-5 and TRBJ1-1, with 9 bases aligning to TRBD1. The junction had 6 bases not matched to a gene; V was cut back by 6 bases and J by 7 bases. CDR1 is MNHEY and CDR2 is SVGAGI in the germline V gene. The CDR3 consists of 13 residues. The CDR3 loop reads CASRRQGVDEAFF. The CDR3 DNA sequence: TGTGCCAGCAGGCGACAGGGGGTGGATGAAGCTTTCTTT.

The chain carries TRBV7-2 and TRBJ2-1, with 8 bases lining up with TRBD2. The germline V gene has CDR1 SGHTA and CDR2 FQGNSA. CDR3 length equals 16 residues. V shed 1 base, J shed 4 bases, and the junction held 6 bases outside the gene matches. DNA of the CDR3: TGTGCCAGCAGCTTAGTTGGCGGGGGGCTGTACAATGAGCAGTTCTTC. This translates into CASSLVGGGLYNEQFF.

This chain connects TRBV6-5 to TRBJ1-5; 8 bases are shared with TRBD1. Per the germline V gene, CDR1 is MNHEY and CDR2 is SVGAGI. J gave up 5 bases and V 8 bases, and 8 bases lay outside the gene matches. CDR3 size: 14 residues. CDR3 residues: CASLGQGWYQPQHF. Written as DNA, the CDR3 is TGTGCCAGCCTTGGACAGGGATGGTATCAGCCCCAGCATTTT.

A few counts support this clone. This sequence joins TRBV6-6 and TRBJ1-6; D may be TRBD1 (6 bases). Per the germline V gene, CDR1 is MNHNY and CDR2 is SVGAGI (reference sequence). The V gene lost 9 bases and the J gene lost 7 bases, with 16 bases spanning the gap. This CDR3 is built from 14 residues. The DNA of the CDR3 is TGTGCCAGTTATGACAGGTTAAACAATTCACCCCTCCACTTT. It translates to CASYDRLNNSPLHF.

The CDR3 reads CASSQQDSSNYGYTF. CDR3 DNA sequence: TGTGCCAGCAGCCAACAAGACAGCTCTAACTATGGCTACACCTTC. The chain combines TRBV9 with TRBJ1-2; maybe TRBD1 (5 bases). Germline-derived CDR1 and CDR2 are SGDLS and YYNGEE. Trimming shortened V by 4 bases and J by 0 bases, and 13 bases separated the two germline ends. The CDR3 length is 15 residues.

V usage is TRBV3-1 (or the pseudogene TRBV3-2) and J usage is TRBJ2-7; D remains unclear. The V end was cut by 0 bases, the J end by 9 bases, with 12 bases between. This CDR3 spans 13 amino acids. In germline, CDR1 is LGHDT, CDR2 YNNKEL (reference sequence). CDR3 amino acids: CASSQDLQAPQYF. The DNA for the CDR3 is TGTGCCAGCAGCCAAGATTTACAAGCGCCGCAGTACTTC.

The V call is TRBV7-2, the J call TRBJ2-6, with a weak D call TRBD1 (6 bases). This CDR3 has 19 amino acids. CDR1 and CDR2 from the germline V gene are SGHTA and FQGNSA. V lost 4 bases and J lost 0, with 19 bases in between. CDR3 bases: TGTGCCAGCAGCTCGACAGGATACTCATACCACTCTGGGGCCAACGTCCTGACTTTC. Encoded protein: CASSSTGYSYHSGANVLTF.

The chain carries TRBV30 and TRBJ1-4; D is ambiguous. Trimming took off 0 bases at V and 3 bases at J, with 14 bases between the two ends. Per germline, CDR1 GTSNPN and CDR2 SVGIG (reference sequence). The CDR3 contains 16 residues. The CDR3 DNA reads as TGTGCCTGGAGTGTACCGGGGTCGCAGTCTAATGAAAAACTGTTTTTT. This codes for CAWSVPGSQSNEKLFF.

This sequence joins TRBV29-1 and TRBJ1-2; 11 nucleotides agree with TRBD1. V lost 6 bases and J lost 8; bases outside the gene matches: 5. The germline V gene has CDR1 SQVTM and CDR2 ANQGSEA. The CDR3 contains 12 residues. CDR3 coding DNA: TGCAGCGTGGAGGGACAGGGGGGCGGCTACACCTTC. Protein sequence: CSVEGQGGGYTF.

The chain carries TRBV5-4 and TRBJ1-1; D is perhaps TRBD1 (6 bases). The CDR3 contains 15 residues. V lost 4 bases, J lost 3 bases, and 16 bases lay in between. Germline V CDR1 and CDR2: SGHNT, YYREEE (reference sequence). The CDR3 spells CASSPQGSGHTEAFF. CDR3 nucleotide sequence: TGTGCCAGCAGCCCTCAGGGGAGCGGTCACACTGAAGCTTTCTTT.

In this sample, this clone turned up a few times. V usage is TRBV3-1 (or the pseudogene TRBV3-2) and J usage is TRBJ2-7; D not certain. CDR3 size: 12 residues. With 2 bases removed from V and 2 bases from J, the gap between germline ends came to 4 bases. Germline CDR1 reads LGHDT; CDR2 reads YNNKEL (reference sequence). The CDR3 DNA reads TGTGCCAGCAGCCAACGTACCTACGAGCAGTACGTC. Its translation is CASSQRTYEQYV.

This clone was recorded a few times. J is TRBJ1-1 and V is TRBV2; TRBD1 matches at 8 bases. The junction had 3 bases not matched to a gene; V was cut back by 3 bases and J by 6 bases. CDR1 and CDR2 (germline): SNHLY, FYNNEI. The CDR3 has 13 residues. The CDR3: CASSEGQVAEAFF. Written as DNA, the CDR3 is TGTGCCAGCAGTGAGGGACAGGTAGCTGAAGCTTTCTTT.

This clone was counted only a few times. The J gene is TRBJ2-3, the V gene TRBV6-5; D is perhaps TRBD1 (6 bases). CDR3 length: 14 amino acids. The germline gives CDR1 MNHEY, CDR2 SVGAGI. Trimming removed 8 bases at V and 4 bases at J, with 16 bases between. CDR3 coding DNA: TGTGCCAGCGCTGAGGGGACACTAGCAGATACGCAGTATTTT. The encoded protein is CASAEGTLADTQYF.

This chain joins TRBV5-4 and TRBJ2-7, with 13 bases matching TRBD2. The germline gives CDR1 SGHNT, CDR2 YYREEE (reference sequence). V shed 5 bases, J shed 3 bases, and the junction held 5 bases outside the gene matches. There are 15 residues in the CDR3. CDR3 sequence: CASRAGTSGVYEQYF. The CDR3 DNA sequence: TGTGCCAGCAGAGCCGGGACTAGCGGGGTCTACGAGCAGTACTTC. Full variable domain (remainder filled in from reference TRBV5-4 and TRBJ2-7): ETGVTQSPTHLIKTRGQQVTLRCSSQSGHNTVSWYQQALGQGPQFIFQYYREEENGRGNFPPRFSGLQFPNYSSELNVNALELDDSALYLCASRAGTSGVYEQYFGPGTRLTVT.

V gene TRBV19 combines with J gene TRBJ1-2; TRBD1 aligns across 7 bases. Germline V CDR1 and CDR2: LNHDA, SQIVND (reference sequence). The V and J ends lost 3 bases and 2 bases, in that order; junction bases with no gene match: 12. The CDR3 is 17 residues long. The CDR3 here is CASSIRSGTDSNYGYTF. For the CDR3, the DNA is TGTGCCAGTAGTATCCGGTCTGGGACAGATTCCAACTATGGCTACACCTTC.

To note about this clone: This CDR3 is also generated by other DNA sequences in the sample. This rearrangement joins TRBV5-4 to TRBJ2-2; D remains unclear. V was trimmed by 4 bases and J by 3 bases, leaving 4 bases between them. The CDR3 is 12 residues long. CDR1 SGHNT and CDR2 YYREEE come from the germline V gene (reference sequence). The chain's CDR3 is CASSLDTGELFF. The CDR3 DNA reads TGTGCCAGCAGCCTAGACACCGGGGAGCTGTTTTTT.

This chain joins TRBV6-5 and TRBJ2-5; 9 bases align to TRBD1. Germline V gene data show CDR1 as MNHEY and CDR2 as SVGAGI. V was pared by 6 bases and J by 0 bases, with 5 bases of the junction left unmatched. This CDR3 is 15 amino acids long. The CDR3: CASSPGTGYQETQYF. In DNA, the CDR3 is TGTGCCAGCAGCCCCGGGACAGGGTACCAAGAGACCCAGTACTTC.

CDR3 DNA: TGTGCCACCAGCAGAGAGGTACACACAGGGGATACTGAAGCTTTCTTT. Translated, it gives CATSREVHTGDTEAFF. The chain links TRBV15 to TRBJ1-1; 7 bases align to TRBD1. With V trimmed by 0 bases and J by 5 bases, 9 bases remained unmatched. This CDR3 is built from 16 residues. Germline V gene lookup returns CDR1 LNHNV and CDR2 YYDKDF (reference sequence).

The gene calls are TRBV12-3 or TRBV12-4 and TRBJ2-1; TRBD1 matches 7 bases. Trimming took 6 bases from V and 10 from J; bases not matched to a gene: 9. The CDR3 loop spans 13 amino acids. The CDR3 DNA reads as TGTGCCAGCAGGCTACAAGGGGGCGGGGAGCAGTTCTTC. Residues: CASRLQGGGEQFF.

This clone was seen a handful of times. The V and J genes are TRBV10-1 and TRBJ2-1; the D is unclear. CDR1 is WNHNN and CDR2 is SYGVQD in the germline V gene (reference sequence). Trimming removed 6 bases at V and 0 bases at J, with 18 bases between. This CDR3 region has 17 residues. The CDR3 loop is CASSPIAGSASYNEQFF. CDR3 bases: TGCGCCAGCAGCCCAATCGCTGGCAGCGCCTCCTACAATGAGCAGTTCTTC.

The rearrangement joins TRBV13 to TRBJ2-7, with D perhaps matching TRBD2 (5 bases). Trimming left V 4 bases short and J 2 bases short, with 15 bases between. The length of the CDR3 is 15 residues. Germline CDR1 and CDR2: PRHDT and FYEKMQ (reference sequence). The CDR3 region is CASSSVALGTYEQYV. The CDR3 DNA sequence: TGTGCCAGCAGCTCGGTAGCGTTAGGGACCTACGAGCAGTACGTC.

CDR3 loop: CASSFLPGGTGNTIYF. CDR3 bases: TGTGCCAGTAGTTTTTTACCCGGGGGAACTGGAAACACCATATATTTT. J is TRBJ1-3 and V is TRBV19; a possible D gene is TRBD1 (5 bases). The germline V and J ends were trimmed by 5 bases and 2 bases, with 16 bases remaining between them. Germline lookup yields CDR1 LNHDA and CDR2 SQIVND (reference sequence). The CDR3 totals 16 residues.

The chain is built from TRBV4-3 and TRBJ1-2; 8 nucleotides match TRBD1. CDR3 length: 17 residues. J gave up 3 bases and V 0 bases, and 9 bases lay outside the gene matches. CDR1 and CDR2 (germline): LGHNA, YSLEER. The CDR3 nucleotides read TGCGCCAGCAGCCAAGACCGGTGGCTACAGGGGGACTATGGCTACACCTTC. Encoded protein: CASSQDRWLQGDYGYTF.

CDR3 loop: CASSLPGQGMVPLHF. In DNA form, the CDR3 reads TGTGCCAGCAGCTTGCCGGGACAGGGGATGGTCCCCCTCCACTTT. The chain carries TRBV7-2 and TRBJ1-6, with TRBD1 identical over 10 bases. This CDR3 has 15 residues. Trimming cost V 3 bases and J 13 bases; bases outside gene matches: 9. Germline loops: CDR1 SGHTA, CDR2 FQGNSA.

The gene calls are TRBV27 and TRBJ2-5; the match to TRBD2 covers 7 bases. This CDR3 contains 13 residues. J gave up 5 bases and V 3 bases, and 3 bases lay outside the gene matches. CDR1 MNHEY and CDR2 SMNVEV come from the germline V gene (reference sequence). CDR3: CASSLRGGETQYF. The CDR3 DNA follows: TGTGCCAGCAGTTTGAGGGGAGGGGAGACCCAGTACTTC.

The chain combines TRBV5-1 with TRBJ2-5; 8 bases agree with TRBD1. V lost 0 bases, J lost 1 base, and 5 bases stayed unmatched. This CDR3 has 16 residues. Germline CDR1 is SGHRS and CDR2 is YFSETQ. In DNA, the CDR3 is TGCGCCAGCAGCTTGGCGACAGGGGCCGGCCAAGAGACCCAGTACTTC. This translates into CASSLATGAGQETQYF.

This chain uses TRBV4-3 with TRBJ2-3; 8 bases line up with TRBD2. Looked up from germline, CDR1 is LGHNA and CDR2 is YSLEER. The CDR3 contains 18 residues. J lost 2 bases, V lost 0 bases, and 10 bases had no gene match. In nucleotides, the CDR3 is TGCGCCAGCAGCCAAGATTCGGGGGGGGTACTCACCACAGATACGCAGTATTTT. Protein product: CASSQDSGGVLTTDTQYF.

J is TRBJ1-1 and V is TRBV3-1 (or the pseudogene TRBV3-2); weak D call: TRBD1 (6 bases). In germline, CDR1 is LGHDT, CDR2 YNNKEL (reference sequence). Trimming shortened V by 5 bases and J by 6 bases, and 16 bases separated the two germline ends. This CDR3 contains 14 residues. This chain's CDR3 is CASSLKGGLAEAFF. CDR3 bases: TGTGCCAGCAGCTTAAAGGGGGGGTTGGCTGAAGCTTTCTTT.

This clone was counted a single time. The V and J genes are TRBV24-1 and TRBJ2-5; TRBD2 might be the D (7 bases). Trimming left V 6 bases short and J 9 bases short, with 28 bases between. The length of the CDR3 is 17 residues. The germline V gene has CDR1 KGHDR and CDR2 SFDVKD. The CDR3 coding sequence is TGTGCCACCAGTAGGGGGTGGTTCGAGCGGGGTGGTGGCCCCCAGTACTTC. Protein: CATSRGWFERGGGPQYF.

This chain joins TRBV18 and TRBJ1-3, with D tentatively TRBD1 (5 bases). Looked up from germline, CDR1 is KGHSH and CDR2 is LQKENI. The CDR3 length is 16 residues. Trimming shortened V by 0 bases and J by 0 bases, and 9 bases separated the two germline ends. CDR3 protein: CASSPPSGPSGNTIYF. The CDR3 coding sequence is TGTGCCAGCTCACCACCATCAGGGCCCTCTGGAAACACCATATATTTT.

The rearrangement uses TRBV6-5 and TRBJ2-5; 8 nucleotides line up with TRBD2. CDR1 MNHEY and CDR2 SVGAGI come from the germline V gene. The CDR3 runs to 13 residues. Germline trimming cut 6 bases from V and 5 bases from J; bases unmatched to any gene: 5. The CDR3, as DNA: TGTGCCAGCAGCCTTAGCGGGGTGGAGACCCAGTACTTC. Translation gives CASSLSGVETQYF.

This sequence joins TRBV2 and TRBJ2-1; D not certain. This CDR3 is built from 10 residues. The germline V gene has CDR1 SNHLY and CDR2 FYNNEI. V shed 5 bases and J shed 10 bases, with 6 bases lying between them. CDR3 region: CASSRVEQFF. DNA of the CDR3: TGTGCCAGCAGTCGGGTAGAGCAGTTCTTC.